A single sample is the source of the 21 T cell receptor beta chains below, sequenced in a study of cytomegalovirus exposure and HLA in healthy donors. In the PCR, 60 Vbeta and 13 Jbeta primers were used. The method was immunoSEQ multiplex PCR; TCRdb's version includes in-frame clones alone and lacks a portion of them. In the table there are approximately 110,000 clones, about four fifths of which are singletons. Sample: PBMCs. The receptors shown here come from a man younger than 45 in good health and CMV-seronegative.

This clone was counted a few times. The sample carries other DNA sequences with the same CDR3. The chain carries TRBV2 and TRBJ1-4, with 8 bases identical to TRBD1. The CDR3 length is 14 residues. Germline V gene sequence: CDR1 SNHLY, CDR2 FYNNEI. V trimming: 6 bases; J trimming: 7 bases; junction bases outside the gene matches: 7. CDR3 protein: CASRDRVGSEKLFF. Written as DNA, the CDR3 is TGTGCCAGCAGGGACAGGGTAGGGAGTGAAAAACTGTTTTTT. Full variable domain (missing parts from reference TRBV2 and TRBJ1-4): EPEVTQTPSHQVTQMGQEVILRCVPISNHLYFYWYRQILGQKVEFLVSFYNNEISEKSEIFDDQFSVERPDGSNFTLKIRSTKLEDSAMYFCASRDRVGSEKLFFGSGTQLSVL.

The chain recombines TRBV6-1 with TRBJ2-7, with D perhaps TRBD2 (6 bases). Trimming cost V 3 bases and J 0 bases, with 12 bases left between them. Germline values: CDR1 MNHNS, CDR2 SASEGT. This CDR3 comprises 15 residues. DNA of the CDR3: TGTGCCAGCAGTGAGGGGCGGGGCCCCTCCTACGAGCAGTACTTC. Its protein is CASSEGRGPSYEQYF.

The chain combines TRBV29-1 with TRBJ1-5, with TRBD1 identical over 8 bases. This CDR3 has 14 residues. Trimming at V came to 6 bases and at J to 5 bases, leaving 9 bases not matched to a gene. CDR1 and CDR2 from the germline V gene are SQVTM and ANQGSEA. The CDR3 loop is CSVVTGARDQPQHF. For the CDR3, the DNA is TGCAGCGTCGTGACAGGGGCGAGGGATCAGCCCCAGCATTTT.

The rearrangement uses TRBV30 and TRBJ2-7, with 12 bases that match TRBD2. The CDR3 is made up of 18 amino acids. J lost 2 bases, V lost 3 bases, and 14 bases had no gene match. CDR1 and CDR2 from the germline V gene are GTSNPN and SVGIG (reference sequence). The CDR3 protein is CAWSHLTSGRIGPYEQYF. CDR3 nucleotides: TGTGCCTGGAGCCACTTGACTAGCGGGAGAATAGGGCCCTACGAGCAGTACTTC.

J is TRBJ2-6 and V is TRBV7-2; 15 bases map to TRBD2. CDR1 SGHTA and CDR2 FQGNSA come from the germline V gene. V trimming: 4 bases; J trimming: 4 bases; junction bases outside the gene matches: 5. The CDR3 is made up of 18 amino acids. The CDR3 loop reads CASSWGTSGGTGANVLTF. CDR3 sequence (DNA): TGTGCCAGCAGCTGGGGGACTAGCGGGGGGACGGGGGCCAACGTCCTGACTTTC.

V gene TRBV6-1 combines with J gene TRBJ1-3; D gene unclear. V dropped 2 bases and J dropped 7 bases, with 12 bases sitting between them. This CDR3 spans 14 amino acids. CDR1 is MNHNS, CDR2 SASEGT, per germline. CDR3 in DNA: TGTGCCAGCAGTGAAATCGTTTTCAGGAACACCATATATTTT. It codes for CASSEIVFRNTIYF.

This sequence joins TRBV29-1 and TRBJ2-7; maybe TRBD1 (6 bases). Trimming took 4 bases from V and 5 from J, leaving 15 bases between them. The germline V gene has CDR1 SQVTM and CDR2 ANQGSEA. CDR3 length equals 13 residues. Here the CDR3 reads CSVGRQGRNEQYF. Written as DNA, the CDR3 is TGCAGCGTTGGCCGGCAGGGGAGAAACGAGCAGTACTTC.

This clone was seen just once. The sample has other DNA sequences that encode this CDR3 too. The V call is TRBV29-1, the J call TRBJ2-7; possible D gene TRBD2, 6 bases. V lost 3 bases, J lost 3 bases, and 9 bases lay in between. This CDR3 has 12 amino acids. The germline gives CDR1 SQVTM, CDR2 ANQGSEA. CDR3 nucleotides: TGCAGCGTTGACGGAGGGAACTACGAGCAGTACTTC. It translates to CSVDGGNYEQYF.

V usage is TRBV23-1 and J usage is TRBJ1-5; a weak D match, TRBD1 (5 bases). TRBV23-1 is recorded as an ORF, its role being uncertain. The ends were cut back, 7 bases at V and 1 base at J, with 14 bases in the middle. The CDR3 sequence is 15 residues long. The CDR3: CASNAPGLSNQPQHF. The CDR3 nucleotides are TGCGCCAGCAACGCCCCGGGACTAAGCAATCAGCCCCAGCATTTT.

The chain employs TRBV27 and TRBJ2-7, with TRBD1 matching 7 bases. Per the germline V gene, CDR1 is MNHEY and CDR2 is SMNVEV (reference sequence). This CDR3 is built from 15 residues. The junction had 4 bases not matched to a gene; V was cut back by 2 bases and J by 0 bases. CDR3 sequence (DNA): TGTGCCAGCAGTTTAGTAGGGACAGCCTCCTACGAGCAGTACTTC. Protein sequence: CASSLVGTASYEQYF.

This clone was observed a few times. The V call is TRBV5-1, the J call TRBJ2-3; TRBD2 aligns across 10 bases. The germline V gene encodes CDR1 SGHRS and CDR2 YFSETQ. The trim removed 0 bases at V and 2 bases at J, leaving 3 bases unmatched. CDR3 size: 16 residues. CDR3 sequence: CASSLDLAGVTDTQYF. DNA for the CDR3: TGCGCCAGCAGCTTGGACCTAGCGGGGGTCACAGATACGCAGTATTTT.

This clone was observed a single time. V and J are TRBV27 and TRBJ1-5, with 8 bases matching TRBD1. Germline CDR1 is MNHEY and CDR2 is SMNVEV (reference sequence). The V gene end was trimmed by 7 bases and the J gene end by 4 bases; junction bases not matched to a gene: 12. The CDR3 runs to 16 residues. The chain's CDR3 is CASIFRTGILNQPQHF. The CDR3, as DNA: TGTGCCAGCATCTTCAGGACAGGGATATTAAATCAGCCCCAGCATTTT.

The chain uses TRBV5-1 and TRBJ1-5, with D perhaps matching TRBD1 (5 bases). The CDR3 consists of 13 residues. The V end lost 4 bases, the J end lost 5 bases, and 10 bases lay between the germline ends. CDR1 is SGHRS and CDR2 is YFSETQ in the germline V gene. The CDR3, as DNA: TGCGCCAGCAGCGATGACAGAGATCAGCCCCAGCATTTT. Protein sequence: CASSDDRDQPQHF.

This clone turned up a few times. The gene calls are TRBV7-8 and TRBJ2-7, with 8 nucleotides matching TRBD1. Germline V gene data show CDR1 as SGHVS and CDR2 as FQNEAQ. V was clipped by 5 bases and J by 4 bases; unmatched bases: 10. The CDR3 has 15 residues. The CDR3 region has the DNA TGTGCCAGCAGCGCATCCGGGACAGGTCCTTACGAGCAGTACTTC. Its translation is CASSASGTGPYEQYF.

In this sample, this clone turned up once. The chain carries TRBV5-8 and TRBJ1-6, with TRBD1 matching 7 bases. This CDR3 comprises 18 residues. Per germline, CDR1 SGHTS and CDR2 YDEGEE. The ends lost 0 bases at V and 0 bases at J; junction bases unmatched: 6. CDR3 nucleotides: TGTGCCAGCAGCTTGGTCACAGGGGTTAGCTCCTATAATTCACCCCTCCACTTT. This sequence encodes CASSLVTGVSSYNSPLHF.

J is TRBJ2-1 and V is TRBV6-1; possible D gene TRBD1, 7 bases. Germline CDR1 MNHNS, CDR2 SASEGT. V lost 0 bases and J 4 bases, leaving 13 bases between the germline ends. The CDR3 is 16 residues long. DNA of the CDR3: TGTGCCAGCAGTGAAGCTTCAGGGGGGAGATACAATGAGCAGTTCTTC. Translated, it gives CASSEASGGRYNEQFF.

This chain connects TRBV10-1 to TRBJ2-7; D perhaps matches TRBD2 (5 bases). CDR1 and CDR2 from the germline V gene are WNHNN and SYGVQD (reference sequence). V lost 0 bases, J lost 4 bases, and 13 bases lay in between. CDR3 length: 15 residues. The CDR3 sequence is CASSESPDSVYEQYF. In nucleotides, the CDR3 is TGCGCCAGCAGTGAGTCGCCGGACTCGGTTTACGAGCAGTACTTC.

The rearrangement joins TRBV4-3 to TRBJ2-1; 10 positions agree with TRBD2. The CDR3 sequence is 16 residues long. CDR1 is LGHNA and CDR2 is YSLEER in the germline V gene. Trimming at V came to 4 bases and at J to 8 bases, leaving 11 bases not matched to a gene. The CDR3 loop is CASSRSPAGGRDEQFF. The CDR3 DNA reads as TGCGCCAGCAGCCGATCCCCAGCGGGAGGGCGAGATGAGCAGTTCTTC.

The chain uses TRBV5-1 and TRBJ1-5; D may be TRBD1 (6 bases). The CDR3 extends over 15 amino acids. Trimming took 4 bases from V and 3 from J, leaving 14 bases between them. Germline-derived CDR1 and CDR2 are SGHRS and YFSETQ. The CDR3 is CASSLSDRTNQPQHF. The CDR3 DNA reads TGCGCCAGCAGCCTTAGTGACAGGACCAATCAGCCCCAGCATTTT.

This clone has just a few counts. V usage is TRBV14 and J usage is TRBJ2-1; 9 nucleotides align to TRBD2. V gave up 0 bases and J gave up 8 bases; unmatched junction bases: 17. CDR3 length: 19 residues. CDR1 and CDR2 from the germline V gene are SGHDN and FVKESK. CDR3 sequence reads: CASSQDFLGSSGSFHEQFF. The CDR3 DNA reads as TGTGCCAGCAGCCAAGACTTCCTTGGGAGTAGCGGGAGTTTTCATGAGCAGTTCTTC.

This rearrangement joins TRBV5-4 to TRBJ2-6; D call uncertain. CDR1 and CDR2 from the germline V gene are SGHNT and YYREEE (reference sequence). The germline V and J ends were trimmed by 0 bases and 0 bases, with 16 bases remaining between them. The CDR3 is 19 residues long. DNA for the CDR3: TGTGCCAGCAGCTTGGGGTTTCGGCAGGCCCACTCTGGGGCCAACGTCCTGACTTTC. Encoded protein: CASSLGFRQAHSGANVLTF.